One sample yielded the 17 T cell receptor beta chains listed below, sequenced in a study of OX40 agonist ivuxolimab in advanced cancers. Generated by immunoSEQ multiplex PCR, the TCRdb table keeps only in-frame clones and is missing some. The top ten hold around 2.3% of the sample, which has tens of thousands of clones, around 83% seen once. Sequences were derived from CD4+ or CD8+ T cells sorted from blood, sampled in a trial of the OX40 agonist ivuxolimab. The receptor source for this set is an adult with an advanced solid tumor such as melanoma, head and neck, liver or kidney cancer.

The chain is built from TRBV10-3 and TRBJ1-2; D gene unclear. Trimming pared 0 bases from V and 8 bases from J, leaving 10 bases between. This CDR3 spans 13 amino acids. Germline lookup yields CDR1 ENHRY and CDR2 SYGVKD. This CDR3 is CAISESSGRGYTF. The CDR3 DNA follows: TGTGCCATCAGTGAGTCGTCGGGAAGAGGCTACACCTTC.

The gene calls are TRBV5-1 and TRBJ2-1; 9 nucleotides align to TRBD2. The V gene's germline CDR1 is SGHRS and CDR2 YFSETQ. The CDR3 loop spans 15 amino acids. V dropped 0 bases and J dropped 4; count of bases not matched to a gene: 2. The CDR3 bases are TGCGCCAGCAGCTTGGGCGGGGGGGATTACAATGAGCAGTTCTTC. Amino acids: CASSLGGGDYNEQFF. Using reference TRBV5-1 and TRBJ2-1 for the parts outside the CDR3, the full variable domain is KAGVTQTPRYLIKTRGQQVTLSCSPISGHRSVSWYQQTPGQGLQFLFEYFSETQRNKGNFPGRFSGRQFSNSRSEMNVSTLELGDSALYLCASSLGGGDYNEQFFGPGTRLTVL.

This rearrangement joins TRBV2 to TRBJ2-2; D gene unclear. Trimming pared 4 bases from V and 0 bases from J, leaving 6 bases between. From germline, CDR1 is SNHLY and CDR2 FYNNEI. The CDR3 has 14 amino acids. The CDR3 sequence: CASSVGSNTGELFF. The CDR3 bases are TGTGCCAGCAGTGTGGGATCGAACACCGGGGAGCTGTTTTTT.

The CDR3 DNA sequence: TGTGCCAGCAGCTTGGGAGGGCTAGGAAACACCATATATTTT. The encoded protein is CASSLGGLGNTIYF. The chain links TRBV7-9 to TRBJ1-3, with D unresolved. This CDR3 region has 14 residues. Germline CDR1 SEHNR, CDR2 FQNEAQ (reference sequence). V was trimmed by 3 bases and J by 4 bases, leaving 10 bases between them. The entire variable domain, with the rest obtained from reference TRBV7-9 and TRBJ1-3, is as follows: DTGVSQNPRHKITKRGQNVTFRCDPISEHNRLYWYRQTLGQGPEFLTYFQNEAQLEKSRLLSDRFSAERPKGSFSTLEIQRTEQGDSAMYLCASSLGGLGNTIYFGEGSWLTVV.

The chain has TRBV4-3 and TRBJ1-4; D is ambiguous. The CDR3 is made up of 16 amino acids. Trimming pared 4 bases from V and 0 bases from J, leaving 12 bases between. Germline V gene lookup returns CDR1 LGHNA and CDR2 YSLEER. This CDR3 reads CASSPQPSATNEKLFF. The CDR3 nucleotides are TGCGCCAGCAGCCCCCAACCTTCTGCAACTAATGAAAAACTGTTTTTT.

The chain is built from TRBV15 and TRBJ2-6; 7 bases line up with TRBD1. There are 15 residues in the CDR3. The germline CDR1 and CDR2 sequences are LNHNV and YYDKDF (reference sequence). J gave up 3 bases and V 6 bases, and 5 bases lay outside the gene matches. The CDR3 DNA follows: TGTGCCACCAGTCTAGGGGGCTATGGGGCCAACGTCCTGACTTTC. This encodes CATSLGGYGANVLTF.

The rearrangement uses TRBV7-2 and TRBJ2-7, with D perhaps matching TRBD2 (5 bases). Per the germline V gene, CDR1 is SGHTA and CDR2 is FQGNSA. CDR3 length: 13 residues. V lost 4 bases and J 2 bases, leaving 9 bases between the germline ends. The DNA of the CDR3 is TGTGCCAGCAGCTCGGGATCGACCTACGAGCAGTACTTC. This encodes CASSSGSTYEQYF.

The chain couples TRBV19 to TRBJ2-7, with TRBD2 as a possible D gene (6 bases). Germline lookup yields CDR1 LNHDA and CDR2 SQIVND (reference sequence). V shed 1 base and J shed 6 bases, with 10 bases lying between them. CDR3 size: 13 residues. CDR3: CASSIGGGSEQYF. In nucleotides, the CDR3 is TGTGCCAGTAGTATAGGGGGAGGATCCGAGCAGTACTTC. Full variable domain (missing parts from reference TRBV19 and TRBJ2-7): DGGITQSPKYLFRKEGQNVTLSCEQNLNHDAMYWYRQDPGQGLRLIYYSQIVNDFQKGDIAEGYSVSREKKESFPLTVTSAQKNPTAFYLCASSIGGGSEQYFGPGTRLTVT.

V usage is TRBV11-2 and J usage is TRBJ1-6, with a weak D call TRBD1 (6 bases). The germline V gene has CDR1 SGHAT and CDR2 FQNNGV. Trimming cost V 5 bases and J 0 bases, with 11 bases left between them. This CDR3 is built from 16 residues. CDR3 DNA: TGTGCCAGCAGCCCAGGACAGTTCTCCTATAATTCACCCCTCCACTTT. This gives the protein CASSPGQFSYNSPLHF.

V and J are TRBV5-1 and TRBJ1-6; D uncertain. Per the germline V gene, CDR1 is SGHRS and CDR2 is YFSETQ. With 4 bases removed from V and 3 bases from J, the gap between germline ends came to 8 bases. The CDR3 contains 14 residues. The CDR3 bases are TGCGCCAGCAGCGTAACGGACTATAATTCACCCCTCCACTTT. This encodes CASSVTDYNSPLHF.

V gene TRBV28 combines with J gene TRBJ1-3; D might be TRBD1 (6 bases). The CDR3 contains 15 residues. V dropped 8 bases and J dropped 4 bases, with 18 bases sitting between them. Germline V gives CDR1 MDHEN, CDR2 SYDVKM. CDR3 DNA: TGTGCCAGCCTCGGGGACCGGGGGCGCGGAAACACCATATATTTT. This codes for CASLGDRGRGNTIYF.

This clone was recorded only once. The chain has TRBV30 and TRBJ2-3, with TRBD1 as a possible D gene (5 bases). The CDR3 runs to 12 residues. With 7 bases removed from V and 2 bases from J, the gap between germline ends came to 10 bases. Germline assignment: CDR1 GTSNPN and CDR2 SVGIG (reference sequence). The chain's CDR3 is CASSGSTDTQYF. The CDR3 nucleotides read TGTGCCTCATCAGGGTCCACAGATACGCAGTATTTT.

This chain uses TRBV7-6 with TRBJ1-2, with 11 bases matching TRBD1. Trimming took 2 bases from V and 5 from J; bases not matched to a gene: 10. The CDR3 has 17 residues. CDR1 SGHVS and CDR2 FNYEAQ come from the germline V gene. The CDR3 nucleotides are TGTGCCAGCAGCTTACGGGTCGGACAGGGGGCTTTTTATGGCTACACCTTC. It is translated as CASSLRVGQGAFYGYTF.

The chain has TRBV7-9 and TRBJ2-1; D may match TRBD1 or TRBD2 (5 bases each). CDR1 SEHNR and CDR2 FQNEAQ come from the germline V gene (reference sequence). The CDR3 covers 11 residues. The V end was cut by 10 bases, the J end by 6 bases, with 10 bases between. In DNA, the CDR3 is TGTGCCACCAGAGGGGCCAATGAGCAGTTCTTC. Its protein is CATRGANEQFF.

Only a few counts were recorded for this clone. This chain joins TRBV7-3 and TRBJ2-1, with 9 bases matching TRBD2. V lost 2 bases and J lost 9; bases outside the gene matches: 2. The CDR3 length is 13 residues. CDR1 is SGHTA and CDR2 is FQGTGA in the germline V gene. CDR3 in amino acids: CASSLAGGREQFF. The CDR3 DNA sequence: TGTGCCAGCAGCTTAGCGGGGGGGCGTGAGCAGTTCTTC.

The rearrangement links TRBV2 to TRBJ2-7; D unclear. From germline, CDR1 is SNHLY and CDR2 FYNNEI. Trimming took 1 base from V and 7 from J, leaving 8 bases between them. This CDR3 has 12 amino acids. In nucleotides, the CDR3 is TGTGCCAGCAGTGAAGGGTACGTGGAGCAGTACTTC. Translation: CASSEGYVEQYF.

A note on this clone: The junction and the germline gene differ at one end; a read error may be behind it. The V gene is TRBV7-2, the J gene TRBJ1-6; TRBD1 aligns across 10 bases. The CDR3 consists of 16 residues. CDR1 is SGHTA, CDR2 FQGNSA, per germline. The CDR3 here is CASSQDRGQGNSPLHF. The CDR3 nucleotides read TGCGCCAGCAGCCAAGATAGGGGACAGGGGAATTCACCCCTCCACTTT.